Listed below are T cell receptor beta chains from one sample, sequenced in a study of regulatory T cells in long-lasting Graves disease. TCRdb independently ran MiXCR on the multiplex PCR reads; one entry per CDR3 protein. The data contain 600,000 to 850,000 distinct CDR3 sequences, 25% to 35% of them singletons. This specimen was peripheral blood mononuclear cells (PBMCs), taken when the disease was refractory, from a patient treated with antithyroid drugs. These receptors all stem from a female donor with Graves disease. CDR3s include the opening cysteine and the closing phenylalanine or tryptophan. The D gene is left open where the match is weak.

.,TRBJ1-5,TRBV20-1,13,CSAVTALNQPQHF
.,TRBJ1-1,TRBV29-1,14,CSVVGVLRGTEAFF
TRBD2,TRBJ2-7,TRBV12-3/TRBV12-4,18,CASSGSGRARMSLYEQYF
TRBD2,TRBJ2-7,TRBV2,14,CASSPGTSAYEQYF
.,TRBJ1-1,TRBV6-2/TRBV6-3,13,CASSYAGLPEAFF
TRBD1,TRBJ1-5,TRBV19,17,CASSMWTGRGSNQPQHF
.,TRBJ1-1,TRBV5-1,16,CASSPERGGLNTEAFF
.,TRBJ2-7,TRBV6-9,14,CASSYYQGSYEQYF
TRBD1,TRBJ1-2,TRBV27,15,CASSLGAGQIYGYTF
TRBD1,TRBJ1-1,TRBV2,16,CASRAYVLTGDTEAFF
.,TRBJ2-7,TRBV20-1,13,CSVRDRTRYEQYF
.,TRBJ2-7,TRBV28,12,CASSPPVYEQYF